These 5 T cell receptor beta chains originate from one sample sequenced in a study of T cells in Graves' hyperthyroidism and ophthalmopathy. What was amplified from RNA transcripts were TCR beta CDR3 regions. First-round RT-PCR targeting the TCR CDR3 was performed with the HTBI primer set. Via MiXCR, TCRdb re-called the multiplex PCR reads, giving one row per CDR3 protein. The sample carries around 600,000 distinct CDR3 sequences, 45% recorded once. The sequenced material came from peripheral blood or thyroid tissue (not recorded which). The receptors come from an adult man with Graves' disease, either hyperthyroidism or ophthalmopathy (not recorded which).

The chain combines TRBV29-1 with TRBJ1-4; 7 bases are shared with TRBD1. Looked up from germline, CDR1 is SQVTM and CDR2 is ANQGSEA. This CDR3 is built from 12 residues. Trimming at V came to 8 bases and at J to 8 bases, leaving 8 bases not matched to a gene. CDR3 nucleotide sequence: TGCAGCTTGATGCAGGGGGACGAAAAACTGTTTTTT. Protein: CSLMQGDEKLFF.

This chain uses TRBV7-8 with TRBJ1-2; D possibly corresponds to TRBD1 (5 bases). V lost 6 bases, J lost 8 bases, and 16 bases lay in between. CDR3 length: 13 residues. Germline assignment: CDR1 SGHVS and CDR2 FQNEAQ. CDR3 residues: CASSHIRVYGYTF. In DNA form, the CDR3 reads TGTGCCAGCAGTCATATCAGGGTTTACGGCTACACCTTC.

This clonotype has a handful of counts. The CDR3 DNA is TGTGCCAGCAGCTTAAGCGGACAGGGGGCCTACGAGCAGTACTTC. Its protein is CASSLSGQGAYEQYF. V usage is TRBV7-9 and J usage is TRBJ2-7; 10 bases are a match to TRBD1. The CDR3 sequence is 15 residues long. Germline V gene data show CDR1 as SEHNR and CDR2 as FQNEAQ (reference sequence). V was clipped by 2 bases and J by 2 bases; unmatched bases: 3. The full variable domain, rest sourced from reference TRBV7-9 and TRBJ2-7, is DTGVSQNPRHKITKRGQNVTFRCDPISEHNRLYWYRQTLGQGPEFLTYFQNEAQLEKSRLLSDRFSAERPKGSFSTLEIQRTEQGDSAMYLCASSLSGQGAYEQYFGPGTRLTVT.

The chain uses TRBV19 and TRBJ1-5, with D unclear. Trimming removed 5 bases at V and 4 bases at J, with 9 bases between. The CDR3 runs 13 residues. Germline assignment: CDR1 LNHDA and CDR2 SQIVND (reference sequence). This CDR3 is CASSLTTNQPQHF. The DNA for the CDR3 is TGTGCCAGTAGTTTGACGACTAATCAGCCCCAGCATTTT. Using reference TRBV19 and TRBJ1-5 for the parts outside the CDR3, the full variable domain is DGGITQSPKYLFRKEGQNVTLSCEQNLNHDAMYWYRQDPGQGLRLIYYSQIVNDFQKGDIAEGYSVSREKKESFPLTVTSAQKNPTAFYLCASSLTTNQPQHFGDGTRLSIL.

The genes are TRBV5-1 and TRBJ2-5, with 10 positions matching TRBD1. Germline V gives CDR1 SGHRS, CDR2 YFSETQ. The length of the CDR3 is 15 residues. J gave up 4 bases and V 1 base, and 4 bases lay outside the gene matches. CDR3 loop: CASSLRTGGSETQYF. CDR3 coding DNA: TGCGCCAGCAGCTTGAGGACAGGGGGATCAGAGACCCAGTACTTC. The full variable domain, its missing parts supplied by reference TRBV5-1 and TRBJ2-5, is KAGVTQTPRYLIKTRGQQVTLSCSPISGHRSVSWYQQTPGQGLQFLFEYFSETQRNKGNFPGRFSGRQFSNSRSEMNVSTLELGDSALYLCASSLRTGGSETQYFGPGTRLLVL.